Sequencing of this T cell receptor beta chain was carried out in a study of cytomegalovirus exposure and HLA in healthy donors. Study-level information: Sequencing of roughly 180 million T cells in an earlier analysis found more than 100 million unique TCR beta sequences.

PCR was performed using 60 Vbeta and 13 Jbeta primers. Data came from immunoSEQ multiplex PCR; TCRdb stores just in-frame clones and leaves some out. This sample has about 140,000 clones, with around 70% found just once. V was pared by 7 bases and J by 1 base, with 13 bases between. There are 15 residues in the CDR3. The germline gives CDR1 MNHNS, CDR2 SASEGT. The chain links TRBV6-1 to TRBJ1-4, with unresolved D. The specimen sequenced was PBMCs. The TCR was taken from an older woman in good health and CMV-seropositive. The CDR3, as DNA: TGTGCCAGCACTACAACAGCCATAACTAATGAAAAACTGTTTTTT. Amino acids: CASTTTAITNEKLFF.